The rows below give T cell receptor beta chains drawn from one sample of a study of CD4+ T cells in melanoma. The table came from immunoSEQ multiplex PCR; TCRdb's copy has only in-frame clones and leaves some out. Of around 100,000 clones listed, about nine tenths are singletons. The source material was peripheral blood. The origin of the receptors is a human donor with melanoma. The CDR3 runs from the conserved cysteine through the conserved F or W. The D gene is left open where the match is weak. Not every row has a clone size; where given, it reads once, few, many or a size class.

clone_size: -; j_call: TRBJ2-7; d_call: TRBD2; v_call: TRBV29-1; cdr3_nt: TGCAGCGTTGCAAGCGGGAGTATAGGCTACGAGCAGTACTTC; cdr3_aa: CSVASGSIGYEQYF
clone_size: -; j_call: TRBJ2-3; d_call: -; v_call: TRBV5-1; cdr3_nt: TGCGCCAGCAGCTTGGGATCAGATACGCAGTATTTT; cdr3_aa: CASSLGSDTQYF
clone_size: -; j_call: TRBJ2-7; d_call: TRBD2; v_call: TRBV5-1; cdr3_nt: TGCGCCAGCAGCTTGGCCGAGCGGGAGACCTACGAGCAGTACTTC; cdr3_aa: CASSLAERETYEQYF
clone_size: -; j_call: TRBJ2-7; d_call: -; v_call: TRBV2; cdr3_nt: TGTGCCAGCAAAGGGGCGGGACAAACGATCTCCTACGAGCAGTACTTC; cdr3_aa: CASKGAGQTISYEQYF
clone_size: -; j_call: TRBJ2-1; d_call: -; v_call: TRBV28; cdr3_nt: TGTGCCAGCAGTGCATCCGGCCCGATCCATGAGCAGTTCTTC; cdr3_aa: CASSASGPIHEQFF
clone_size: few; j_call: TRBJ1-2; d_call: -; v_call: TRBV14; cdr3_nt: TGTGCCAGCAGCCAAGGGAGGGGGTCTGGCTACACCTTC; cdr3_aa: CASSQGRGSGYTF
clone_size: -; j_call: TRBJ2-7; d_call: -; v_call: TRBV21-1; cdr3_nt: TGTGCCAGCAGCAAAGACAGGGGGTACGAGCAGTACTTC; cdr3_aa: CASSKDRGYEQYF
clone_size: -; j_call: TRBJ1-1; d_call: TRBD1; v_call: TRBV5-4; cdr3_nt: TGTGCCAGCAGCAAGAGACAGGGGGCGCAAACTGAAGCTTTCTTT; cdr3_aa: CASSKRQGAQTEAFF
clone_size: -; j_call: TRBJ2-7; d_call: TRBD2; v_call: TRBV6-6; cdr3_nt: TGTGCCAGCAGCGTAGCGGGAAGCTCCTACGAGCAGTACTTC; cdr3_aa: CASSVAGSSYEQYF
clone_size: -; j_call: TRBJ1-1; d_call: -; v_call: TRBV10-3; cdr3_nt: TGTGCCATCAGTGGGGAAACGAACACTGAAGCTTTCTTT; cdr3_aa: CAISGETNTEAFF
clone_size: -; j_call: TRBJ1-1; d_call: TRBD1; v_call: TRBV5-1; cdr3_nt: TGCGCCAGCAGCTTTACAGGGGATCAGTTCACTGAAGCTTTCTTT; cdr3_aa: CASSFTGDQFTEAFF
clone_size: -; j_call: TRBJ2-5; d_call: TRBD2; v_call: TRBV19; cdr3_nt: TGTGCCAGTAGCAAGGGACTAGCGGGAGGGTTCTACGAGACCCAGTACTTC; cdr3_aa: CASSKGLAGGFYETQYF
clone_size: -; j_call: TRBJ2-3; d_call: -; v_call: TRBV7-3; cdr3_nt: TGTGCCAGCAGCCAGACTCCTCCCGATACGCAGTATTTT; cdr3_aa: CASSQTPPDTQYF
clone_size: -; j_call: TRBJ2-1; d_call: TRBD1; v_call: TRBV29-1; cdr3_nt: TGCAGCGTATTGGACAGGGCGTTTTATATTGATGAGCAGTTCTTC; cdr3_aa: CSVLDRAFYIDEQFF
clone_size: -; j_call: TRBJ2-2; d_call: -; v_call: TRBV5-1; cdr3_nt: TGCGCCAGCCACGCTCAGGGGTCCGCGGACACCGGGGAGCTGTTTTTT; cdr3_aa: CASHAQGSADTGELFF
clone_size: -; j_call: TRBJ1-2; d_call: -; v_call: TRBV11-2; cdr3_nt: TGTGCCAGCAGCTTAGTGGGAGGGGGGCGTCACTATGGCTACACCTTC; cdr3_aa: CASSLVGGGRHYGYTF
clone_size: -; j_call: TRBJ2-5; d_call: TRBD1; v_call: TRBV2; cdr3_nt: TGTGCCAGCAGGGGACAGGGGGGTTCTCAAGAGACCCAGTACTTC; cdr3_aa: CASRGQGGSQETQYF
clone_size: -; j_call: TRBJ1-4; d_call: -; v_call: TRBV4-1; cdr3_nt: TGCGCCAGCAAATGGGGGACTAATGAAAAACTGTTTTTT; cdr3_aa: CASKWGTNEKLFF
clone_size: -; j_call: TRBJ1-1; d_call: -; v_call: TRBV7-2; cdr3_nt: TGTGCCAGCAGCTCACCCGGTGGGGTCGGGGAAGACCCTGAAGCTTTCTTT; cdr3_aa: CASSSPGGVGEDPEAFF
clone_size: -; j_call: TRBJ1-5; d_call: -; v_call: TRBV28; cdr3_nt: TGTGCCAGCAGTCCAGGGGCGTACGGCAATCAGCCCCAGCATTTT; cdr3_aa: CASSPGAYGNQPQHF
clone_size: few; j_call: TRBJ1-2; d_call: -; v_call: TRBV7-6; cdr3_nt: TGTGCCAGCAGCCCCCTGCTGGAGGACAGCTATGGCTACACCTTC; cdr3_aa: CASSPLLEDSYGYTF
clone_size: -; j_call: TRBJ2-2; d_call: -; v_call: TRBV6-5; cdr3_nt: TGTGCCAGCAGCCTCACACCTTGGGGGACCGGGGAGCTGTTTTTT; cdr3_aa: CASSLTPWGTGELFF
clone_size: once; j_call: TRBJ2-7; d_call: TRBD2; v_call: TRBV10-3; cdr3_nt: TGTGCCATCAGTGAGGGCAGCGGGGGGCAAAACGAGCAGTACTTC; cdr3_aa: CAISEGSGGQNEQYF
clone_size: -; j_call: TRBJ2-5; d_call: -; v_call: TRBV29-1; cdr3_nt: TGCAGCACCGACACAGGGGGGGGAGAGACCCAGTACTTC; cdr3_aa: CSTDTGGGETQYF
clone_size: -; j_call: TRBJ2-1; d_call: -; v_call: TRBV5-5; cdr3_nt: TGTGCCAGCAGCGCAGGGGACCTCTACAATGAGCAGTTCTTC; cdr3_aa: CASSAGDLYNEQFF
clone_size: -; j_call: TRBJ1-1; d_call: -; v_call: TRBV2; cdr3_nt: TGTGCCAGCAGTGAAGCGCTTGGCACTGAAGCTTTCTTT; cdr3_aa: CASSEALGTEAFF
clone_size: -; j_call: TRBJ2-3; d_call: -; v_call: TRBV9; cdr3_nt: TGTGCCAGCAGCGTAGCAGATACGCAGTATTTT; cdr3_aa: CASSVADTQYF
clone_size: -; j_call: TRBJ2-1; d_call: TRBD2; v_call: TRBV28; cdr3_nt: TGTGCCAGCCTACTAGCGGGGGTTGATGAGCAGTTCTTC; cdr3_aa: CASLLAGVDEQFF
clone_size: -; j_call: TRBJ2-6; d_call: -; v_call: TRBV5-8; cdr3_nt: TGTGCCAGCTGCGGAGTTCACACACAAAGTCGGGCCAACGTCCTGACTTTC; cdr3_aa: CASCGVHTQSRANVLTF
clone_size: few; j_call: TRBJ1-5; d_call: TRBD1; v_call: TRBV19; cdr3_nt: TGTGCCAGTAGGGGGACAGGGAATAGCAATCAGCCCCAGCATTTT; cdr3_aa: CASRGTGNSNQPQHF
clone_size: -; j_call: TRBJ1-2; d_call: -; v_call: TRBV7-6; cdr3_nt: TGTGCCAGCAGCTTAGCGGTCTTTGGGGCGGAGGGCTACACCTTC; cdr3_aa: CASSLAVFGAEGYTF
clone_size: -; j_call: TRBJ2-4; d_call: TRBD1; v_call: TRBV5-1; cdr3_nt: TGCGCCAGCAGCTTGGGAGGGACAGGGAAAAACATTCAGTACTTC; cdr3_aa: CASSLGGTGKNIQYF
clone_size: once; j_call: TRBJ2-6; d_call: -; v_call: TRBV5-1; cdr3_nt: TGCGCCAGCAGCTTTTCGGGCTCTGGGGCCAACGTCCTGACTTTC; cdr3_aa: CASSFSGSGANVLTF
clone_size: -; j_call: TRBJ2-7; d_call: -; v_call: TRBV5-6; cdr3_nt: TGTGCCAGCAGCTTGGGAGGGACAGAGCAGTACTTC; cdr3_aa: CASSLGGTEQYF
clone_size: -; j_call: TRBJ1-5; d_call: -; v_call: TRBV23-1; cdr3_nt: TGCGCCAGCAGTCTTGTCCCAGTTGCTAGGCAGCCCCAGCATTTT; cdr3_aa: CASSLVPVARQPQHF
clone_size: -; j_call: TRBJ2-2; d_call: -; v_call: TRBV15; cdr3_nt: TGTGCCACGGGGGGAACAGGGGACACCGGGGAGCTGTTTTTT; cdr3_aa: CATGGTGDTGELFF
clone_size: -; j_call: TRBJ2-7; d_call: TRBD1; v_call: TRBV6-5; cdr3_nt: TGTGCCAGCAGCGTCGACAGGGGGAACTACGAGCAGTACTTC; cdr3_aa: CASSVDRGNYEQYF
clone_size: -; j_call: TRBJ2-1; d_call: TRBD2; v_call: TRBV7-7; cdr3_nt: TGTGCCAGCAGCTTAGCGGGAGGGGACAATGAGCAGTTCTTC; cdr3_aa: CASSLAGGDNEQFF
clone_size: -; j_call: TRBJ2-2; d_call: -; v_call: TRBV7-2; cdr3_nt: TGTGCCAGCAGCCCCGGACTACTGAACACCGGGGAGCTGTTTTTT; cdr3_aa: CASSPGLLNTGELFF
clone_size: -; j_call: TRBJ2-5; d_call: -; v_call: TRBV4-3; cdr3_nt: TGCGCCAGCAGCCGCGGGACTGAAGAGACCCAGTACTTC; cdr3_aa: CASSRGTEETQYF
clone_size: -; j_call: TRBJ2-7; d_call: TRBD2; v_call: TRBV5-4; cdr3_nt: TGTGCCAGCAGTACGGGAGGCCCCTACGAGCAGTACTTC; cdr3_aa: CASSTGGPYEQYF
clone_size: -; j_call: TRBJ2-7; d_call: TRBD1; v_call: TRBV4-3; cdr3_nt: TGCGCCAGCAGCCAAGGGGGACAGGGACACGAGCAGTACTTC; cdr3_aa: CASSQGGQGHEQYF
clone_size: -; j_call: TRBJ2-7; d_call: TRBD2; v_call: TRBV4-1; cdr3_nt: TGCGCCAGCAGCCATGTTCCGGGAGGAGACTACGAGCAGTACTTC; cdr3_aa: CASSHVPGGDYEQYF
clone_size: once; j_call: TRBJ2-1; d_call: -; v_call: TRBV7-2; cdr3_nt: TGTGCCAGCACCCCGGGGCAGAGCTCCTACAATGAGCAGTTCTTC; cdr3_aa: CASTPGQSSYNEQFF
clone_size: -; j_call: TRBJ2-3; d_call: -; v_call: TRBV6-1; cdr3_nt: TGTGCCACCTGGGGACTTCCGACCACAGATACGCAGTATTTT; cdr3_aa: CATWGLPTTDTQYF
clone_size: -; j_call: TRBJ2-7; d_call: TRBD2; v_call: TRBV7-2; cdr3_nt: TGTGCCAGCAGCTTAGGTCGGCTAGCGGGGGAGCAGTACTTC; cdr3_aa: CASSLGRLAGEQYF
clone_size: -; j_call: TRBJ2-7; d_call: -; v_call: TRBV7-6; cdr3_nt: TGTGCCAGCAGCTTAGAGGCGGTAAGCTCCTACGAGCAGTACTTC; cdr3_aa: CASSLEAVSSYEQYF
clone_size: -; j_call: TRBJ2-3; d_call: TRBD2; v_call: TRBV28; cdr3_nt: TGTGCCAGCAGTTTCTCGCGGGGGAGCACAGATACGCAGTATTTT; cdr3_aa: CASSFSRGSTDTQYF
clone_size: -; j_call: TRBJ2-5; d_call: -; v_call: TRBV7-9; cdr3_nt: TGTGCCAGCAGCTTAGCGCGGGGCGAGACCCAGTACTTC; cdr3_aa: CASSLARGETQYF
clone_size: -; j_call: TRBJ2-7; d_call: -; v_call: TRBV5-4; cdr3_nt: TGTGCCAGCAGCACCCTGGCAGGTCGACTCTACGAGCAGTACTTC; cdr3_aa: CASSTLAGRLYEQYF
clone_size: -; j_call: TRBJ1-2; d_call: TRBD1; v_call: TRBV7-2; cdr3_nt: TGTGCCAGCAGCTCAGGACAGGGGGCGTATGGCTACACCTTC; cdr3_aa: CASSSGQGAYGYTF